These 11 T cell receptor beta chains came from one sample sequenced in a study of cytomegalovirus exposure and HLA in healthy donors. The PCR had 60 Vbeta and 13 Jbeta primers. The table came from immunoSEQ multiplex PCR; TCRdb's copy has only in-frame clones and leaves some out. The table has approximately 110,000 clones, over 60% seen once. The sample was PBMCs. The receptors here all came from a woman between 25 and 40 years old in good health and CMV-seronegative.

CDR3 nucleotides: TGTGCCAGCAGCCGAGGACAGGGTGAGACCCAGTACTTC. Its translation: CASSRGQGETQYF. The genes are TRBV6-6 and TRBJ2-5; 8 bases match TRBD1. Germline CDR1 reads MNHNY; CDR2 reads SVGAGI (reference sequence). The V segment lost 6 bases and the J segment 5 bases; nucleotides outside the gene matches: 5. The CDR3 runs 13 residues.

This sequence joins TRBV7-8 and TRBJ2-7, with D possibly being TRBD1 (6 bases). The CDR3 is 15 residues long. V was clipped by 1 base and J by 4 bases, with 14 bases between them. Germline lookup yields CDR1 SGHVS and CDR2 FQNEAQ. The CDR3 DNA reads TGTGCCAGCAGCTTAGTCGTCGGCAGGGGATACGAGCAGTACTTC. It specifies CASSLVVGRGYEQYF.

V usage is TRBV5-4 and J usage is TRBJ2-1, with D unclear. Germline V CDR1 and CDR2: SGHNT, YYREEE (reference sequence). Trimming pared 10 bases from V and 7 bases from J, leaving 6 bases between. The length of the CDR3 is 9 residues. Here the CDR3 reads CAYQNEQFF. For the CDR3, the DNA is TGTGCCTATCAGAATGAGCAGTTCTTC.

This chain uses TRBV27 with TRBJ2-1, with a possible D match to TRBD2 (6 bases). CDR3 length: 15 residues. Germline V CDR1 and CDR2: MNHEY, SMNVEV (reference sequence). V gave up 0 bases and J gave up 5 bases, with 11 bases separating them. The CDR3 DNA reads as TGTGCCAGCAGTTTATCCAGCGGGCCGAACAATGAGCAGTTCTTC. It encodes CASSLSSGPNNEQFF.

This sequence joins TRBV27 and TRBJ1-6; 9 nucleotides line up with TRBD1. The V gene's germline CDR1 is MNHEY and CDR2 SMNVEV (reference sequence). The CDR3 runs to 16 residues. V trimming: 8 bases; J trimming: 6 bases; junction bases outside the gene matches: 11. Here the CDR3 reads CASPRSGQGANSPLHF. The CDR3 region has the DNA TGTGCCAGCCCGAGATCGGGACAGGGTGCTAATTCACCCCTCCACTTT.

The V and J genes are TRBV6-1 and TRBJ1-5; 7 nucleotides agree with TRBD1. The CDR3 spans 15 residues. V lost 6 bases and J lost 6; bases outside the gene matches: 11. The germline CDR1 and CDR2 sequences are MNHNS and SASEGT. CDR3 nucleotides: TGTGCCAGCAGGCGACAGGGTTCATCGAGTCAGCCCCAGCATTTT. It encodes CASRRQGSSSQPQHF.

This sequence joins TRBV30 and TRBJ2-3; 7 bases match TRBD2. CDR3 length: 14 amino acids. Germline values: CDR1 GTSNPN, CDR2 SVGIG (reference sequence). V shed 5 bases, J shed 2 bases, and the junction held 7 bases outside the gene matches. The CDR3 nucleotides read TGTGCCTGGCGGTCGCGGGAGCACACAGATACGCAGTATTTT. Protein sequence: CAWRSREHTDTQYF.

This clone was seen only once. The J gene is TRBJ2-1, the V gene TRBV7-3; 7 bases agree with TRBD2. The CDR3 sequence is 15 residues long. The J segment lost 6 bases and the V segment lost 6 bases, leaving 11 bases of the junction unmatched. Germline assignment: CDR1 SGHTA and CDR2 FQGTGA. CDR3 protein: CASSSPSGLGNEQFF. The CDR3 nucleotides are TGTGCCAGCAGTTCCCCTAGCGGTTTGGGCAATGAGCAGTTCTTC. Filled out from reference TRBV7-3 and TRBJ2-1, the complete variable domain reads GAGVSQTPSNKVTEKGKYVELRCDPISGHTALYWYRQSLGQGPEFLIYFQGTGAADDSGLPNDRFFAVRPEGSVSTLKIQRTERGDSAVYLCASSSPSGLGNEQFFGPGTRLTVL.

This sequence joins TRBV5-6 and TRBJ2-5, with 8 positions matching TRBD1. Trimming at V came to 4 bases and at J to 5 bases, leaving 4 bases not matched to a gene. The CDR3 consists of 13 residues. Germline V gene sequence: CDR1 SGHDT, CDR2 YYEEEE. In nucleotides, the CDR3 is TGTGCCAGCAGCCCGGACAGGGCGGAGACCCAGTACTTC. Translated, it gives CASSPDRAETQYF.

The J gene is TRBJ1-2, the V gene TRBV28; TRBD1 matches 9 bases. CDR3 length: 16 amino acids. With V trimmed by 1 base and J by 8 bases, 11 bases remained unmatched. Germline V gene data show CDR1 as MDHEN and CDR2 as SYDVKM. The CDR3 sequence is CASSLFQPGQGGGYTF. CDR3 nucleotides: TGTGCCAGCAGTTTATTTCAACCGGGACAGGGAGGCGGCTACACCTTC.

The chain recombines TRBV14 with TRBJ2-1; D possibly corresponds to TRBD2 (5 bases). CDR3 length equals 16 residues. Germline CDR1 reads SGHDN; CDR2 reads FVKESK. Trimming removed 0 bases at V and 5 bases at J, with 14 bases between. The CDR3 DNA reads TGTGCCAGCAGCCAAGACTACGCTAGCAACCACAATGAGCAGTTCTTC. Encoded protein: CASSQDYASNHNEQFF.